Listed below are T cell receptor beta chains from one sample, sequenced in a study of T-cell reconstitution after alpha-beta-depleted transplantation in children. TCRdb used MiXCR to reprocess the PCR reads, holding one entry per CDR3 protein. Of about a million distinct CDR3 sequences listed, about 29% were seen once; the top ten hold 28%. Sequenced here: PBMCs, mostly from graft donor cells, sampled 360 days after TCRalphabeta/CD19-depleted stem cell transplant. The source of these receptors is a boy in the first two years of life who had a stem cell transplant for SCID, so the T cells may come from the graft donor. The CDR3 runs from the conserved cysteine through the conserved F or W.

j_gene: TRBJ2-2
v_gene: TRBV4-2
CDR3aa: CASSDPRLAGTGELFF

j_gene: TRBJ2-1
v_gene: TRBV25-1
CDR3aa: CASSAGTPTYNEQFF

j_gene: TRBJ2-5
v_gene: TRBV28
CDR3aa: CASSPTSWKNNQETQYF

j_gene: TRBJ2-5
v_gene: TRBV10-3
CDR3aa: CAIRAQGLGETQYF

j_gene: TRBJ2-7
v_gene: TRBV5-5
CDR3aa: CASSLFGRHPYEQYF

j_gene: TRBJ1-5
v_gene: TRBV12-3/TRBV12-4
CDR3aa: CASSPQATHSNQPQHF

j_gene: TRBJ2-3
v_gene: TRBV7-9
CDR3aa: CASSSPGAGGTDTQYF

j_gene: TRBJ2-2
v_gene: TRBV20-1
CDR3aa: CSASFPRGRNTGELFF

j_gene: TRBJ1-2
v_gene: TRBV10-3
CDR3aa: CAIRGQTDNYGYTF

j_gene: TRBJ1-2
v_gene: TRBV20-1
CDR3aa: CSAKSGEGPYGYTF

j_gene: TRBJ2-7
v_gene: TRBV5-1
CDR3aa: CASSLGPRSSYEQYF

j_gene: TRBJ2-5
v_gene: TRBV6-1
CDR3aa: CASSRKRGGWETQYF

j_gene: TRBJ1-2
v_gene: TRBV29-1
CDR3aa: CSVWDRPRVRYGYTF

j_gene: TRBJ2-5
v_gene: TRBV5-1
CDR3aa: CASSLGAGFQETQYF

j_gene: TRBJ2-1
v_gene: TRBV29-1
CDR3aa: CSVRQGFYNEQFF

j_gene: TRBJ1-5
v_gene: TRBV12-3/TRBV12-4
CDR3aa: CASSFTASNRQPQHF

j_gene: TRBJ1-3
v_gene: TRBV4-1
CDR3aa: CASSQTAISGNTIYF

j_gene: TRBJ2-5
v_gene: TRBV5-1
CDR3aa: CASSLAPSGAVQETQYF

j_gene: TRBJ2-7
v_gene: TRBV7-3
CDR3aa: CASSPNPVPYEQYF

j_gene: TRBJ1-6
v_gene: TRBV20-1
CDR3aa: CSAPPPGGRSSPLHF

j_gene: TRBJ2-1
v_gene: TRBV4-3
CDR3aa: CASSQDDAPGRRGNEQFF

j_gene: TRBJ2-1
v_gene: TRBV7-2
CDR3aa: CASSAGTGLTDEQFF

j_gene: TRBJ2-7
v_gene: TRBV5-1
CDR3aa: CASSLRPGSNEQYF

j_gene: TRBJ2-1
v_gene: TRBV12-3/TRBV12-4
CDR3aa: CASSPLGLAVNEQFF

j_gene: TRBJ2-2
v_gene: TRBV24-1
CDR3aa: CATSDLGQGVSTGELFF

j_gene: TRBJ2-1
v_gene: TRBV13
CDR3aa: CASRSASLLYNEQFF

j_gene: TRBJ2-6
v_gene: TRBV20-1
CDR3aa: CSARVTGGIWANVLTF

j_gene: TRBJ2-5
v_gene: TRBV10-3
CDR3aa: CAISETGAGVETQYF

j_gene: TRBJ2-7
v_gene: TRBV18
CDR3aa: CASSPDSTYEQYF